This passage covers 18 T cell receptor beta chains from one sample sequenced in a study of T cells expressing NK-cell markers. TCRdb reworked the 5' RACE reads into one entry per CDR3 protein, no DNA. The sample includes 500,000 or so distinct CDR3 sequences. The sequencing input was blood T cells: a sorted CD56 or NKG2C T cell subset, CD4+ or CD8+ T cells, or bulk PBMC T cells (not recorded which). The receptors here all came from a man aged 18 to 30 in good health.

The chain uses TRBV10-3 and TRBJ2-1; TCRdb returns TRBD2, unconfirmable since there is no DNA. Germline CDR1 reads ENHRY; CDR2 reads SYGVKD. The CDR3 has 16 residues. The CDR3 spells CAISDGLAGSPNEQFF.

The CDR3 sequence is CASSFPTGGRYGYTF. V is TRBV7-9 and J is TRBJ1-2; the D call from TCRdb, TRBD1, cannot be confirmed without DNA. In germline, CDR1 is SEHNR, CDR2 FQNEAQ (reference sequence). The CDR3 contains 15 residues.

The chain employs TRBV5-1 and TRBJ2-1; without DNA, the TCRdb call of TRBD2 cannot be checked. CDR3 length: 18 amino acids. The germline V gene encodes CDR1 SGHRS and CDR2 YFSETQ. The CDR3 protein is CASSSLPGLAGALNEQFF.

The J gene is TRBJ1-2, the V gene TRBV11-2; lacking DNA, the TRBD1 call made by TCRdb goes unchecked. Germline V gene data show CDR1 as SGHAT and CDR2 as FQNNGV. The CDR3 has 16 residues. The CDR3: CASSFVTGSRKDGYTF. Full variable domain (missing parts from reference TRBV11-2 and TRBJ1-2): EAGVAQSPRYKIIEKRQSVAFWCNPISGHATLYWYQQILGQGPKLLIQFQNNGVVDDSQLPKDRFSAERLKGVDSTLKIQPAKLEDSAVYLCASSFVTGSRKDGYTFGSGTRLTVV.

The genes are TRBV15 and TRBJ2-7; checking the TCRdb D call of TRBD1 is not possible without DNA. Per germline, CDR1 LNHNV and CDR2 YYDKDF (reference sequence). This CDR3 has 17 residues. The chain's CDR3 is CATSRDWGNGDYYEQYF. Looking up the rest from reference TRBV15 and TRBJ2-7 gives the full variable domain: DAMVIQNPRYQVTQFGKPVTLSCSQTLNHNVMYWYQQKSSQAPKLLFHYYDKDFNNEADTPDNFQSRRPNTSFCFLDIRSPGLGDTAMYLCATSRDWGNGDYYEQYFGPGTRLTVT.

The chain has TRBV20-1 and TRBJ2-7; the TCRdb D gene call, TRBD2, has no DNA to confirm it. The length of the CDR3 is 14 residues. CDR1 and CDR2 (germline): DFQATT, SNEGSKA (reference sequence). The CDR3: CSAPTSGRSYEQYF.

The V call is TRBV7-8, the J call TRBJ2-1; TCRdb reports TRBD2, a call that lacks DNA to check it against. CDR3 length: 17 residues. The germline V gene has CDR1 SGHVS and CDR2 FQNEAQ. CDR3 region: CASSIATPGTHYNEQFF.

The chain uses TRBV10-3 and TRBJ2-6; there is no DNA to check the TCRdb D call of TRBD1. CDR3 size: 17 residues. Germline V gene data show CDR1 as ENHRY and CDR2 as SYGVKD. The CDR3 sequence is CAISESWGASGANVLTF.

V is TRBV6-2 or TRBV6-3 and J is TRBJ2-7; the TCRdb D gene call, TRBD1, has no DNA to confirm it. Per germline, CDR1 MNHEY and CDR2 SVGEGT. The CDR3 spans 14 residues. The CDR3 protein is CASSYGGSLYEQYF.

The chain has TRBV4-2 and TRBJ1-2. CDR1 LGHNA and CDR2 YNFKEQ come from the germline V gene. The CDR3 is 14 amino acids. The CDR3 protein is CASSQGGLDYGYTF.

The gene calls are TRBV12-3 or TRBV12-4 and TRBJ2-3; TCRdb lists TRBD1, though no DNA is available to test this call. The CDR3 runs 15 residues. The CDR3 region is CASSLSVGGIDTQYF.

The chain combines TRBV12-3 or TRBV12-4 with TRBJ2-1; as DNA is missing, the TRBD1 call by TCRdb cannot be tested. This CDR3 region has 15 residues. The CDR3 reads CASSLGQGNYNEQFF.

The V gene is TRBV27, the J gene TRBJ2-7; without DNA, the TCRdb call of TRBD1 cannot be checked. CDR1 and CDR2 from the germline V gene are MNHEY and SMNVEV (reference sequence). The CDR3 covers 14 residues. The CDR3: CASSPGTLSYEQYF.

V is TRBV27 and J is TRBJ2-5; TCRdb outputs TRBD1, but without DNA this stays unchecked. The V gene's germline CDR1 is MNHEY and CDR2 SMNVEV (reference sequence). The CDR3 sequence is 11 residues long. The CDR3: CASTQGETQYF.

This chain uses TRBV12-3 or TRBV12-4 with TRBJ1-5. CDR3 size: 16 residues. The CDR3 loop is CASTWQVERGNQPQHF.

The chain links TRBV20-1 to TRBJ2-5; there is no DNA to check the TCRdb D call of TRBD1. This CDR3 is 13 amino acids long. Germline lookup yields CDR1 DFQATT and CDR2 SNEGSKA (reference sequence). CDR3 sequence: CSAQTGDQETQYF.

The gene calls are TRBV9 and TRBJ2-5; with no DNA, the TCRdb D assignment of TRBD2 cannot be verified. Germline CDR1 is SGDLS and CDR2 is YYNGEE. The CDR3 spans 16 residues. The CDR3 sequence is CASSEDWLAGSGTQYF.

The gene calls are TRBV12-3 or TRBV12-4 and TRBJ1-2; as DNA is missing, the TRBD1 call by TCRdb cannot be tested. The CDR3 runs 13 residues. The CDR3 sequence: CASSFFQGAGYTF.